Below are 30 T cell receptor beta chains sequenced from a single sample in a study of T cell responses to AZD1222 COVID-19 vaccine. Using immunoSEQ multiplex PCR, the repertoire was profiled, and TCRdb retains in-frame clones only, with some absent. Altogether approximately 120,000 clones are present, over 75% being singletons, with the ten largest covering about 13%. The sample consisted of peripheral blood, taken on day 0 of MenACWY control vaccination. Receptors originate from an adult in good health.

The rearrangement links TRBV2 to TRBJ1-3; D remains ambiguous. V was cut by 2 bases and J by 3 bases, with 17 bases left in between. The V gene's germline CDR1 is SNHLY and CDR2 FYNNEI. The CDR3 is made up of 17 amino acids. CDR3: CASSEFPNSAVGNTIYF. The CDR3 DNA reads as TGTGCCAGCAGTGAATTCCCCAACAGCGCGGTTGGAAACACCATATATTTT.

The chain joins TRBV6-1 to TRBJ1-6; 8 positions match TRBD1. Germline assignment: CDR1 MNHNS and CDR2 SASEGT. V shed 3 bases, J shed 6 bases, and the junction held 7 bases outside the gene matches. This CDR3 has 16 residues. The CDR3 coding sequence is TGTGCCAGCAGTGACGGCATAGACAGGGGTAATTCACCCCTCCACTTT. Protein product: CASSDGIDRGNSPLHF.

This clone was found once. The CDR3 spells CASSFATWGGVSEQYF. CDR3 coding DNA: TGTGCCAGCAGCTTTGCCACCTGGGGGGGGGTGAGCGAGCAGTACTTC. The chain links TRBV7-8 to TRBJ2-7, with 7 bases lining up with TRBD2. Trimming removed 3 bases from V and 6 bases from J; junction bases left unmatched: 14. Per the germline V gene, CDR1 is SGHVS and CDR2 is FQNEAQ. This CDR3 has 16 residues. The complete variable domain, with remaining parts taken from reference TRBV7-8 and TRBJ2-7, reads GAGVSQSPRYKVAKRGQDVALRCDPISGHVSLFWYQQALGQGPEFLTYFQNEAQLDKSGLPSDRFFAERPEGSVSTLKIQRTQQEDSAVYLCASSFATWGGVSEQYFGPGTRLTVT.

This sequence joins TRBV9 and TRBJ2-1; 9 bases align to TRBD2. Germline loops: CDR1 SGDLS, CDR2 YYNGEE. V shed 4 bases and J 2 bases; nucleotides not matched to a gene: 4. This CDR3 comprises 15 residues. CDR3 in amino acids: CASSLAGGPYNEQFF. The CDR3 DNA reads TGTGCCAGCAGCCTCGCGGGGGGGCCCTACAATGAGCAGTTCTTC. Looking up the rest from reference TRBV9 and TRBJ2-1 gives the full variable domain: DSGVTQTPKHLITATGQRVTLRCSPRSGDLSVYWYQQSLDQGLQFLIQYYNGEERAKGNILERFSAQQFPDLHSELNLSSLELGDSALYFCASSLAGGPYNEQFFGPGTRLTVL.

This sequence joins TRBV7-9 and TRBJ1-4, with a tentative D call TRBD1 (5 bases). Germline V gene data show CDR1 as SEHNR and CDR2 as FQNEAQ (reference sequence). The V gene lost 6 bases and the J gene lost 2 bases, with 16 bases spanning the gap. The CDR3 has 16 amino acids. This CDR3 is CASSPPGFLTNEKLFF. The DNA for the CDR3 is TGTGCCAGCAGTCCCCCAGGGTTTCTGACTAATGAAAAACTGTTTTTT.

The chain recombines TRBV27 with TRBJ2-7, with D perhaps TRBD2 (5 bases). The germline CDR1 and CDR2 sequences are MNHEY and SMNVEV (reference sequence). The CDR3 runs 14 residues. Trimming took 6 bases from V and 5 from J, leaving 17 bases between them. This CDR3 is CASRVRTGYHEQYF. The CDR3 nucleotides are TGTGCCAGCAGGGTTAGGACGGGGTACCACGAGCAGTACTTC.

The chain's CDR3 is CASSRSGTGNTIYF. As DNA, the CDR3 is TGTGCCAGTAGTAGATCAGGGACCGGAAACACCATATATTTT. The rearrangement links TRBV19 to TRBJ1-3, with D perhaps matching TRBD1 (5 bases). Germline CDR1 is LNHDA and CDR2 is SQIVND (reference sequence). CDR3 length: 14 residues. With 4 bases removed from V and 4 bases from J, the gap between germline ends came to 11 bases.

The chain employs TRBV2 and TRBJ2-6; 8 bases map to TRBD1. Per the germline V gene, CDR1 is SNHLY and CDR2 is FYNNEI. The CDR3 is made up of 17 amino acids. Trimming removed 1 base from V and 0 bases from J; junction bases left unmatched: 2. CDR3 in amino acids: CASSEGTGGSGANVLTF. Here the CDR3 DNA reads TGTGCCAGCAGTGAAGGTACAGGGGGCTCTGGGGCCAACGTCCTGACTTTC.

The rearrangement uses TRBV30 and TRBJ1-2; no definite D call. Germline assignment: CDR1 GTSNPN and CDR2 SVGIG (reference sequence). Trimming stripped 3 bases from V and 4 bases from J, with 12 bases between. The CDR3 runs to 13 residues. This CDR3 is CAWSGTSLYGYTF. CDR3 DNA sequence: TGTGCCTGGAGCGGTACGTCCCTCTATGGCTACACCTTC.

J is TRBJ1-2 and V is TRBV6-5; TRBD1 matches at 8 bases. The ends lost 0 bases at V and 2 bases at J; junction bases unmatched: 5. Germline V CDR1 and CDR2: MNHEY, SVGAGI. The CDR3 runs 16 residues. CDR3 sequence reads: CASSYSNTGGNYGYTF. In DNA form, the CDR3 reads TGTGCCAGCAGTTACTCGAACACAGGGGGGAACTATGGCTACACCTTC.

A few counts support this clone. This rearrangement joins TRBV20-1 to TRBJ2-7; D perhaps matches TRBD2 (5 bases). Germline values: CDR1 DFQATT, CDR2 SNEGSKA (reference sequence). The CDR3 contains 11 residues. V lost 2 bases and J 6 bases, leaving 8 bases between the germline ends. The CDR3 loop is CSARSGVEQYF. The CDR3 DNA sequence: TGCAGTGCTAGAAGCGGCGTCGAGCAGTACTTC.

The chain joins TRBV7-2 to TRBJ2-7, with no clear D. V was clipped by 1 base and J by 2 bases, with 9 bases between them. Germline values: CDR1 SGHTA, CDR2 FQGNSA. This CDR3 comprises 14 residues. DNA of the CDR3: TGTGCCAGCAGCTTAGATTTTGGGACCTACGAGCAGTACTTC. Amino acids: CASSLDFGTYEQYF.

The chain links TRBV25-1 to TRBJ2-2, with TRBD1 matching over 9 bases. The CDR3 totals 15 residues. Germline V gene data show CDR1 as MGHDK and CDR2 as SYGVNS. The trim removed 4 bases at V and 6 bases at J, leaving 6 bases unmatched. The CDR3 is CASSGERQGAGELFF. CDR3 DNA: TGTGCCAGCAGTGGGGAACGACAGGGGGCCGGGGAGCTGTTTTTT.

This sequence joins TRBV28 and TRBJ2-1; possibly TRBD2 for D (6 bases). CDR1 and CDR2 (germline): MDHEN, SYDVKM. The CDR3 spans 15 residues. With 8 bases removed from V and 5 bases from J, the gap between germline ends came to 19 bases. The CDR3 is CASGIGGLLNNEQFF. CDR3 nucleotide sequence: TGTGCCAGCGGTATCGGGGGACTCCTTAACAATGAGCAGTTCTTC.

This sequence joins TRBV5-1 and TRBJ1-2; D is unresolved. The CDR3 has 14 residues. The germline gives CDR1 SGHRS, CDR2 YFSETQ. V lost 3 bases and J 2 bases, leaving 11 bases between the germline ends. The CDR3: CASSYRNRNYGYTF. CDR3 DNA sequence: TGCGCCAGCAGCTACAGAAACCGCAACTATGGCTACACCTTC.

The V gene is TRBV19, the J gene TRBJ2-7; D is possibly TRBD1 (6 bases). V was cut by 5 bases and J by 6 bases, with 14 bases left in between. Germline V gives CDR1 LNHDA, CDR2 SQIVND (reference sequence). This CDR3 region has 13 residues. The CDR3 is CASSFAGAIEQYF. The CDR3 coding sequence is TGTGCCAGTAGTTTCGCAGGGGCTATCGAGCAGTACTTC.

The DNA for the CDR3 is TGCAGCGTTGAGAGGACAGAACTGAACACTGAAGCTTTCTTT. Residues: CSVERTELNTEAFF. V gene TRBV29-1 combines with J gene TRBJ1-1; maybe TRBD1 (6 bases). Germline CDR1 reads SQVTM; CDR2 reads ANQGSEA. The ends were cut back, 3 bases at V and 0 bases at J, with 11 bases in the middle. The CDR3 is made up of 14 amino acids.

The chain has TRBV5-1 and TRBJ1-2, with D possibly being TRBD1 (5 bases). The CDR3 length is 11 residues. V was cut by 0 bases and J by 8 bases, with 5 bases left in between. Germline V gives CDR1 SGHRS, CDR2 YFSETQ. The CDR3 is CASSLGGGYTF. DNA for the CDR3: TGCGCCAGCAGCTTGGGGGGCGGCTACACCTTC.

The sample holds one count of this clone. The genes are TRBV7-9 and TRBJ2-2; D remains unclear. Germline V gene sequence: CDR1 SEHNR, CDR2 FQNEAQ (reference sequence). Deletions cut 5 bases from V and 0 bases from J, with 16 bases between. CDR3 size: 17 residues. The CDR3 DNA reads TGTGCCAGCAGCGGTGGGAAGGGAACATCGAACACCGGGGAGCTGTTTTTT. Its translation: CASSGGKGTSNTGELFF.

The rearrangement joins TRBV7-3 to TRBJ2-1; 12 bases match TRBD2. Germline V gene lookup returns CDR1 SGHTA and CDR2 FQGTGA. This CDR3 spans 15 amino acids. J lost 10 bases, V lost 3 bases, and 7 bases had no gene match. The CDR3 coding sequence is TGTGCCAGCAGCTTCGTGACTAGCGGGGGCGGCGAGCAGTTCTTC. The encoded protein is CASSFVTSGGGEQFF.

The chain carries TRBV28 and TRBJ1-5; 7 positions match TRBD1. The germline V gene encodes CDR1 MDHEN and CDR2 SYDVKM. The CDR3 loop spans 15 amino acids. Unmatched junction bases numbered 7, after V lost 2 bases and J lost 6 bases. In DNA form, the CDR3 reads TGTGCCAGCAGTTTAGGGCTCCACAGGGGTCAGCCCCAGCATTTT. It is translated as CASSLGLHRGQPQHF.

The V gene is TRBV7-9, the J gene TRBJ1-1; 12 nucleotides agree with TRBD1. CDR1 SEHNR and CDR2 FQNEAQ come from the germline V gene (reference sequence). Trimming cost V 5 bases and J 3 bases; bases outside gene matches: 10. The CDR3 has 17 amino acids. In DNA form, the CDR3 reads TGTGCCAGCAGCCCCCTCCGGGGACAGGGGGCATACACTGAAGCTTTCTTT. It is translated as CASSPLRGQGAYTEAFF.

The chain links TRBV10-1 to TRBJ1-5; D gene uncertain. Trimming took 3 bases from V and 1 from J, leaving 1 base between them. Germline-derived CDR1 and CDR2 are WNHNN and SYGVQD (reference sequence). This CDR3 is 12 amino acids long. CDR3: CASSESNQPQHF. As DNA, the CDR3 is TGCGCCAGCAGTGAAAGCAATCAGCCCCAGCATTTT.

V and J are TRBV6-5 and TRBJ1-2; 10 nucleotides match TRBD1. The CDR3 extends over 13 amino acids. V dropped 6 bases and J dropped 8; count of bases not matched to a gene: 6. CDR1 and CDR2 (germline): MNHEY, SVGAGI. CDR3 sequence reads: CASRPGQGTGYTF. The CDR3, as DNA: TGTGCCAGCAGACCGGGACAGGGGACCGGCTACACCTTC.

The chain combines TRBV5-1 with TRBJ2-5; D gene ambiguous. The CDR3 runs to 15 residues. V lost 6 bases and J lost 2, with 17 bases in between. The V gene's germline CDR1 is SGHRS and CDR2 YFSETQ. CDR3 residues: CASNVARVSQETQYF. The CDR3 nucleotides are TGCGCCAGCAACGTCGCGCGAGTGAGTCAAGAGACCCAGTACTTC.

The chain recombines TRBV18 with TRBJ2-7; 7 nucleotides match TRBD1. The V gene end was trimmed by 0 bases and the J gene end by 7 bases; junction bases not matched to a gene: 6. This CDR3 region has 14 residues. Looked up from germline, CDR1 is KGHSH and CDR2 is LQKENI. The CDR3 here is CASSPPWQGEEQYF. The CDR3 region has the DNA TGTGCCAGCTCACCACCGTGGCAGGGGGAAGAGCAGTACTTC.

This chain joins TRBV19 and TRBJ1-5; maybe TRBD1 (5 bases). Germline CDR1 reads LNHDA; CDR2 reads SQIVND (reference sequence). This CDR3 has 15 residues. The V gene lost 1 base and the J gene lost 2 bases, with 9 bases spanning the gap. The chain's CDR3 is CASSIVGGGNQPQHF. CDR3 coding DNA: TGTGCCAGTAGTATAGTGGGGGGAGGCAATCAGCCCCAGCATTTT.

V gene TRBV7-3 combines with J gene TRBJ1-2, with a tentative D call TRBD1 (6 bases). V was trimmed by 0 bases and J by 4 bases, leaving 12 bases between them. This CDR3 region has 15 residues. Per the germline V gene, CDR1 is SGHTA and CDR2 is FQGTGA. Written as DNA, the CDR3 is TGTGCCAGCAGCTTAACAGGGGGAAGTATCTATGGCTACACCTTC. Protein: CASSLTGGSIYGYTF.

The J gene is TRBJ1-1, the V gene TRBV5-1; 9 nucleotides agree with TRBD1. The CDR3 has 16 residues. Trimming took 5 bases from V and 10 from J; bases not matched to a gene: 18. The germline CDR1 and CDR2 sequences are SGHRS and YFSETQ. CDR3 sequence (DNA): TGCGCCAGCAGTCCTACAGGGGGCGTATCCATGCAAGGAGCTTTCTTT. This encodes CASSPTGGVSMQGAFF.

The chain is built from TRBV7-3 and TRBJ2-2; D may be TRBD1 or TRBD2 (7 bases each). Germline V gene sequence: CDR1 SGHTA, CDR2 FQGTGA. V was shortened by 4 bases and J by 4 bases, with 19 bases between the two germline ends. The CDR3 has 17 residues. CDR3 nucleotides: TGTGCCAGCAGCTCTTCGAGGGGGCTAGCGGTCACCGGGGAGCTGTTTTTT. Amino acid sequence: CASSSSRGLAVTGELFF.